This TCR beta chain came from a study of blood T cells in healthy people across ages. Regarding the study as a whole: Naive CD4+ cell counts and diversity both ran higher in long-lived than in aged donors.

V lost 9 bases and J lost 7; bases outside the gene matches: 5. Germline V gene data show CDR1 as MNHNS and CDR2 as SASEGT. The CDR3 consists of 12 residues. To note about this clonotype: Its target is not known.

A sample-barcoded 5' primer and a J-beta primer mix were used in a second PCR of roughly 7 to 12 cycles. Tagging of each cDNA molecule was performed by a template-switch adaptor with 12 random nucleotides. Each single sample gave us at least 3 million CDR3-containing paired-end reads. TCRdb ran MiXCR on the 5' RACE reads and lists one entry per CDR3 protein. The data hold hundreds of thousands of distinct CDR3 sequences, with approximately 40% observed a single time. Each sample had at least 7 million PBMCs isolated. Input material: blood. This receptor was taken from a man older than 75 in good health. The chain uses TRBV6-1 and TRBJ2-1; 8 bases align to TRBD1. CDR3 bases: TGTGCCAGTCGACAGGGGAGGAATGAGCAGTTCTTC. The encoded protein is CASRQGRNEQFF.